This TCR beta chain was recovered during a study of early T cells in non-severe SARS-CoV-2 infection. Study information: Bulk RNA taken from unsorted whole blood was sequenced, leaving chains unpaired.

Overall study results and limits: Matches to VDJdb favored anti-spike CD8 responses and missed private and CD4 specificities.

cDNA molecules, individually, were tagged with unique molecular identifiers. From the 5' RACE reads, TCRdb called clonotypes with MiXCR, one entry per CDR3 protein. The sample lists over 85,000 distinct CDR3 sequences, around 13% seen once, with approximately 4% in the top ten. With V trimmed by 1 base and J by 9 bases, 3 bases remained unmatched. CDR1 and CDR2 (germline): GTSNPN, SVGIG (reference sequence). The CDR3 is 14 amino acids. The table lists this clonotype with many counts. Its antigen is still unknown. The clonotype comes from an adult who was a healthcare worker with PCR-confirmed SARS-CoV-2 infection or an uninfected control (not recorded which). The material sequenced was whole blood, taken at baseline. The chain carries TRBV30 and TRBJ2-2; 12 nucleotides match TRBD1. The CDR3 DNA reads TGTGCCTGGAGTGAGGGGACAGGGGGCCGGGAGCTGTTTTTT. This gives the protein CAWSEGTGGRELFF.